The 14 T cell receptor beta chains below come from one sample, sequenced in a study of blood T cells in healthy people across ages. Together with a sample-barcoded 5' primer, a J-beta primer mix was included in a second PCR lasting about 6 to 11 cycles. TCRdb redid the calling of the 5' RACE reads with MiXCR, one entry per CDR3 protein. The sample shows about 760,000 distinct CDR3 sequences, roughly 50% of them seen only once. Sequenced input: blood. Receptors originate from a man aged 40-49 years in good health.

This clonotype was seen more than once but under ten times. This rearrangement joins TRBV24-1 to TRBJ1-5; D gene ambiguous. The germline V gene encodes CDR1 KGHDR and CDR2 SFDVKD. V was shortened by 5 bases and J by 5 bases, with 12 bases between the two germline ends. There are 14 residues in the CDR3. In DNA form, the CDR3 reads TGTGCCACCAGTGCTCCCCCCACGGATCAGCCCCAGCATTTT. It translates to CATSAPPTDQPQHF.

CDR3 region: CSVPNGVSGGYTF. The CDR3 DNA reads TGCAGCGTTCCAAATGGCGTTTCGGGTGGCTACACCTTC. The V gene is TRBV29-1, the J gene TRBJ1-2, with no clear D. V gave up 5 bases and J gave up 7 bases, with 17 bases separating them. The CDR3 length is 13 residues. Germline CDR1 is SQVTM and CDR2 is ANQGSEA.

The V and J genes are TRBV6-1 and TRBJ1-5, with 8 bases lining up with TRBD1. CDR1 and CDR2 (germline): MNHNS, SASEGT. V was clipped by 10 bases and J by 4 bases; unmatched bases: 12. The CDR3 has 15 amino acids. CDR3 loop: CATQGGQVINQPQHF. The DNA of the CDR3 is TGTGCCACCCAAGGGGGACAGGTCATTAATCAGCCCCAGCATTTT.

The J gene is TRBJ2-7, the V gene TRBV5-1; D unresolved. The DNA end lines up better with TRBJ2-5; the J call may be wrong. Germline CDR1 is SGHRS and CDR2 is YFSETQ. There are 14 residues in the CDR3. The CDR3 loop reads CASSVVGMQETQYF. CDR3 coding DNA: TGCGCCAGCAGCGTGGTGGGCATGCAAGAGACCCAGTACTTC.

This clonotype occurred a few times. The rearrangement uses TRBV5-1 and TRBJ2-5, with D unclear. This CDR3 has 14 residues. The ends were cut back, 4 bases at V and 5 bases at J, with 15 bases in the middle. CDR1 is SGHRS and CDR2 is YFSETQ in the germline V gene. CDR3 nucleotides: TGCGCCAGCAGCCCCGAGGCACGACTGGAGACCCAGTACTTC. Translated, it gives CASSPEARLETQYF.

The rearrangement links TRBV10-3 to TRBJ2-1; TRBD2 matches at 8 bases. Trimming took 5 bases from V and 5 from J; bases not matched to a gene: 8. Germline values: CDR1 ENHRY, CDR2 SYGVKD. The CDR3 has 15 residues. The CDR3 reads CAISYMTSAHNEQFF. CDR3 DNA: TGTGCCATCAGTTATATGACTAGCGCCCACAATGAGCAGTTCTTC.

The chain couples TRBV13 to TRBJ1-2; 7 bases map to TRBD1. The germline gives CDR1 PRHDT, CDR2 FYEKMQ (reference sequence). The CDR3 spans 15 residues. V was pared by 4 bases and J by 3 bases, with 8 bases of the junction left unmatched. The CDR3 nucleotides read TGTGCCAGCAGCTCCCGGGACAGCTTACACTATGGCTACACCTTC. It is translated as CASSSRDSLHYGYTF.

The CDR3 loop is CASSSSRGRGHLNTEAFF. CDR3 in DNA: TGTGCCAGCAGCTCTAGCAGGGGGAGAGGGCACCTGAACACTGAAGCTTTCTTT. The chain recombines TRBV3-1 with TRBJ1-1, with 7 nucleotides matching TRBD1. The CDR3 consists of 18 residues. V gave up 5 bases and J gave up 0 bases; unmatched junction bases: 15. The germline V gene has CDR1 LGHDT and CDR2 YNNKEL (reference sequence).

Remarks on this clonotype: An end of the junction differs from the germline gene, which may be a read error. This chain joins TRBV27 and TRBJ1-5, with 7 positions matching TRBD1. The germline V gene encodes CDR1 MNHEY and CDR2 SMNVEV (reference sequence). This CDR3 has 15 amino acids. CDR3 DNA sequence: TGTGCCAGCAAGGTCGAGGGGGCGTTCAATCAGCCCCGGCATTTT. Translation gives CASKVEGAFNQPRHF.

The chain has TRBV9 and TRBJ2-5, with TRBD1 matching over 10 bases. The CDR3 is 15 residues long. Germline V gives CDR1 SGDLS, CDR2 YYNGEE. V was pared by 4 bases and J by 4 bases, with 7 bases of the junction left unmatched. CDR3 amino acids: CASSMADRGTETQYF. DNA of the CDR3: TGTGCCAGCAGCATGGCGGACAGGGGGACAGAGACCCAGTACTTC.

This clonotype was detected a few times. The chain has TRBV3-1 and TRBJ2-5; no firm D call. V was trimmed by 0 bases and J by 5 bases, leaving 7 bases between them. This CDR3 has 13 amino acids. Per the germline V gene, CDR1 is LGHDT and CDR2 is YNNKEL (reference sequence). As DNA, the CDR3 is TGTGCCAGCAGCCAAGAGGGTACGGAGACCCAGTACTTC. Its translation is CASSQEGTETQYF.

The chain couples TRBV3-1 to TRBJ2-1; the match to TRBD2 covers 13 bases. Germline V lookup: CDR1 LGHDT, CDR2 YNNKEL (reference sequence). The CDR3 has 17 residues. With V trimmed by 1 base and J by 10 bases, 10 bases remained unmatched. This CDR3 reads CASSQVPGLAGVGEQFF. The CDR3 coding sequence is TGTGCCAGCAGCCAAGTTCCCGGACTAGCGGGAGTAGGGGAGCAGTTCTTC.

The CDR3 loop reads CASSLALAGAEQFF. In DNA form, the CDR3 reads TGTGCCAGCAGCTTAGCCTTAGCGGGAGCTGAGCAGTTCTTC. The gene calls are TRBV11-2 and TRBJ2-1; the match to TRBD2 covers 9 bases. Germline V CDR1 and CDR2: SGHAT, FQNNGV. CDR3 length equals 14 residues. The J segment lost 9 bases and the V segment lost 1 base, leaving 4 bases of the junction unmatched.

The rearrangement joins TRBV15 to TRBJ2-3; D gene unclear. The germline gives CDR1 LNHNV, CDR2 YYDKDF (reference sequence). The V gene lost 0 bases and the J gene lost 7 bases, with 5 bases spanning the gap. CDR3 length equals 12 residues. The CDR3 reads CATSRDRNTQYF. CDR3 DNA sequence: TGTGCCACCAGCAGAGATAGAAATACGCAGTATTTT.